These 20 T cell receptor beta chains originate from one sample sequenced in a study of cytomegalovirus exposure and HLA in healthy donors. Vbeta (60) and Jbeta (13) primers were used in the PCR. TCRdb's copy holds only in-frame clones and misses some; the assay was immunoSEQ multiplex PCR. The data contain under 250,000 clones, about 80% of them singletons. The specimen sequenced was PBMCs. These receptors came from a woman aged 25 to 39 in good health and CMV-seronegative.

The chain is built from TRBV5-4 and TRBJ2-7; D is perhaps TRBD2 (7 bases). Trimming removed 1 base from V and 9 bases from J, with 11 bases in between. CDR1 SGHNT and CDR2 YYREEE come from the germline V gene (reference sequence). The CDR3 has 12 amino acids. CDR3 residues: CASSLRGGGQYF. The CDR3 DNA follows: TGTGCCAGCAGCTTGCGGGGAGGGGGGCAGTACTTC. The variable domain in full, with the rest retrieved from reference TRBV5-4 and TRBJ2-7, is ETGVTQSPTHLIKTRGQQVTLRCSSQSGHNTVSWYQQALGQGPQFIFQYYREEENGRGNFPPRFSGLQFPNYSSELNVNALELDDSALYLCASSLRGGGQYFGPGTRLTVT.

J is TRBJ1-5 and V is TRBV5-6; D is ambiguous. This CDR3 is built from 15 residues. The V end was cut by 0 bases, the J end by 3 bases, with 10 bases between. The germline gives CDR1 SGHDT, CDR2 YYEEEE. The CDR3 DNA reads TGTGCCAGCAGCTTGGCCGCGCTAATCAATCAGCCCCAGCATTTT. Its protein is CASSLAALINQPQHF.

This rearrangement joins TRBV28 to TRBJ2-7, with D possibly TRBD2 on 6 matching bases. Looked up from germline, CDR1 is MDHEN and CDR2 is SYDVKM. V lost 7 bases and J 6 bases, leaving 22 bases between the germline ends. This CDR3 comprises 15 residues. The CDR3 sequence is CASMAPLGGNGEQYF. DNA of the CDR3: TGTGCCAGCATGGCACCACTAGGAGGGAACGGCGAGCAGTACTTC.

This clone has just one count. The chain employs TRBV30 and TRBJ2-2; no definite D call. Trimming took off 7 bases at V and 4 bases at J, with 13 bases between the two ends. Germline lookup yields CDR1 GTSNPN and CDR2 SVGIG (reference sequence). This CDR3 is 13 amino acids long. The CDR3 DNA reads TGTGCCTTCCGGGTCCTAGGCACCGGGGAGCTGTTTTTT. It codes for CAFRVLGTGELFF.

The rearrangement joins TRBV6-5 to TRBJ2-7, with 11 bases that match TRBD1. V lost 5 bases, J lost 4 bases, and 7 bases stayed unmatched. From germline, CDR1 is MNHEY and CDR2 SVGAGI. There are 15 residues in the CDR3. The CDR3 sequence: CASSTPGQGAYEQYF. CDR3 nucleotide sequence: TGTGCCAGCAGTACCCCAGGACAGGGGGCATACGAGCAGTACTTC.

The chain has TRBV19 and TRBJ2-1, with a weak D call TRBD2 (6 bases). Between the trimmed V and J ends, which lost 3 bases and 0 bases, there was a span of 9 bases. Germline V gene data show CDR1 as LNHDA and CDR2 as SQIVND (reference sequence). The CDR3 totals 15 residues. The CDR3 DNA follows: TGTGCCAGTAGTATTATAGCGGCCTCCTACAATGAGCAGTTCTTC. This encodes CASSIIAASYNEQFF.

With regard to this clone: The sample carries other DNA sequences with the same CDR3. The CDR3 loop is CASSFAGGEKLFF. The CDR3 coding sequence is TGCGCCAGCAGCTTTGCAGGGGGGGAAAAACTGTTTTTT. The chain links TRBV5-1 to TRBJ1-4, with TRBD1 matching 7 bases. The CDR3 length is 13 residues. Trimming took 2 bases from V and 8 from J; bases not matched to a gene: 3. The germline V gene has CDR1 SGHRS and CDR2 YFSETQ.

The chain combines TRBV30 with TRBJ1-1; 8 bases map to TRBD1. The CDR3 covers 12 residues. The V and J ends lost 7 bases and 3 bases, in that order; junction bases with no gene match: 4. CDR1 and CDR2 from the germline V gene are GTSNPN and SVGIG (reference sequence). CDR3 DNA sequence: TGTGCCTTCTCGGACAGGGACACTGAAGCTTTCTTT. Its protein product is CAFSDRDTEAFF.

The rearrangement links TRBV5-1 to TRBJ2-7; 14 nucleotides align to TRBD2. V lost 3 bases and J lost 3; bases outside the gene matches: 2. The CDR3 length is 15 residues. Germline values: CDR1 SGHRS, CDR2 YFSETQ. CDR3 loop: CASSSGLAGDYEQYF. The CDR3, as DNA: TGCGCCAGCAGCTCGGGACTAGCGGGGGACTACGAGCAGTACTTC. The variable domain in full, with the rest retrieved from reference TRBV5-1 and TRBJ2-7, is KAGVTQTPRYLIKTRGQQVTLSCSPISGHRSVSWYQQTPGQGLQFLFEYFSETQRNKGNFPGRFSGRQFSNSRSEMNVSTLELGDSALYLCASSSGLAGDYEQYFGPGTRLTVT.

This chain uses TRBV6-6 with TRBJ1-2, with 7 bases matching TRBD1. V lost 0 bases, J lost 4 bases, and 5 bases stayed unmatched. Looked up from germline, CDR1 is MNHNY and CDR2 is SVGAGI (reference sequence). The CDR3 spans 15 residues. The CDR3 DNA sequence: TGTGCCAGCAGTTACTCAGGGGGCGATCCCTATGGCTACACCTTC. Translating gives CASSYSGGDPYGYTF.

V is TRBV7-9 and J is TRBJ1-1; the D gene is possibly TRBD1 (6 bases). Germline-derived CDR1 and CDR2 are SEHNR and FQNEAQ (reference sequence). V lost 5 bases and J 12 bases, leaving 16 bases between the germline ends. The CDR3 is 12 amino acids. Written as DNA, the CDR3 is TGTGCCAGCAGCCGAGGCGGGGGCATAACTTTCTTT. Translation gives CASSRGGGITFF.

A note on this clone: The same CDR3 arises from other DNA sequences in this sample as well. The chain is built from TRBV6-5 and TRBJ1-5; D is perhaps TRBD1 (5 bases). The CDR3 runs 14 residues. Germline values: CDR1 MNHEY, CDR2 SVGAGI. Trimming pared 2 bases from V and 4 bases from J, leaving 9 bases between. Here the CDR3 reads CASSYGRGNQPQHF. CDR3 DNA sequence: TGTGCCAGCAGTTACGGGCGGGGGAATCAGCCCCAGCATTTT.

The CDR3 DNA follows: TGTGCCTGGAGTGGGACTAGCGGGAGCGCCACGTCCTACAATGAGCAGTTCTTC. Translated: CAWSGTSGSATSYNEQFF. The chain links TRBV30 to TRBJ2-1; 13 bases align to TRBD2. J gave up 1 base and V 1 base, and 7 bases lay outside the gene matches. This CDR3 is built from 18 residues. The germline V gene has CDR1 GTSNPN and CDR2 SVGIG (reference sequence).

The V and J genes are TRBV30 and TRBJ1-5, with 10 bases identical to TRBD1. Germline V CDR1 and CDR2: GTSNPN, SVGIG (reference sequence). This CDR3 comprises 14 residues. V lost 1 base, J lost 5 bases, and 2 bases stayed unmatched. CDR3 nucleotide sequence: TGTGCCTGGAGTGCCGGGACAGGGGATCAGCCCCAGCATTTT. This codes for CAWSAGTGDQPQHF. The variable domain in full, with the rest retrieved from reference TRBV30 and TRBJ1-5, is SQTIHQWPATLVQPVGSPLSLECTVEGTSNPNLYWYRQAAGRGLQLLFYSVGIGQISSEVPQNLSASRPQDRQFILSSKKLLLSDSGFYLCAWSAGTGDQPQHFGDGTRLSIL.

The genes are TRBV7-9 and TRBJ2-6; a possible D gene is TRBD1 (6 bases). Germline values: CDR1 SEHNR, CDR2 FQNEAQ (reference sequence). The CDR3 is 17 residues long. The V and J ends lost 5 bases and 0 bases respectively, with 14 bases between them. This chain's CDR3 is CASSPGTQSSGANVLTF. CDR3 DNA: TGTGCCAGCAGCCCCGGGACACAGAGCTCTGGGGCCAACGTCCTGACTTTC.

CDR3 amino acids: CASSLRLAGNEQFF. The DNA of the CDR3 is TGTGCCAGCAGCTTACGCCTAGCGGGCAATGAGCAGTTCTTC. This chain links TRBV11-3 with TRBJ2-1, with 8 bases aligning to TRBD2. The CDR3 totals 14 residues. V lost 2 bases and J lost 6; bases outside the gene matches: 3. Looked up from germline, CDR1 is SGHNT and CDR2 is YENEEA.

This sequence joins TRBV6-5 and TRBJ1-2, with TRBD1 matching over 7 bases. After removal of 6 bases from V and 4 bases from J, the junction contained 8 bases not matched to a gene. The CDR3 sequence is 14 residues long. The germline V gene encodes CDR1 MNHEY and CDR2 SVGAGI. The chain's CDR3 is CASSLRQGTYGYTF. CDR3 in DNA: TGTGCCAGCAGCCTACGACAGGGAACCTATGGCTACACCTTC.

CDR3 region: CASSLSTGNRGYTF. The CDR3 nucleotides read TGTGCCAGCTCGCTATCAACAGGGAATCGGGGCTACACCTTC. The chain recombines TRBV18 with TRBJ1-2, with D possibly TRBD1 on 6 matching bases. The CDR3 is 14 residues long. Germline assignment: CDR1 KGHSH and CDR2 LQKENI. V lost 6 bases and J 8 bases, leaving 19 bases between the germline ends.

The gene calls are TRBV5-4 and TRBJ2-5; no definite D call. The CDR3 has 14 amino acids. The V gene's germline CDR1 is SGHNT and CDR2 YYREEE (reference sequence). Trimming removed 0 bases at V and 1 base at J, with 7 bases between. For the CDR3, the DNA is TGTGCCAGCAGCTTGGCACGGGTCCAAGAGACCCAGTACTTC. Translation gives CASSLARVQETQYF.

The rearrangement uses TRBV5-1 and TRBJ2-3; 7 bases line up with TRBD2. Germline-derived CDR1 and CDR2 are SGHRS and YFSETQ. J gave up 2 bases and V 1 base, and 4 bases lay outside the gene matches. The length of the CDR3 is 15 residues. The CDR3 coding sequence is TGCGCCAGCAGCTTGACGCGGGGGTACACAGATACGCAGTATTTT. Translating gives CASSLTRGYTDTQYF.